These 10 T cell receptor beta chains came from one sample sequenced in a study of shared clonotypes between healthy human individuals. Sequenced by immunoSEQ multiplex PCR; TCRdb stores in-frame clones only, minus some. This repertoire shows about 1.1 million clones, about 84% found once; its top ten account for more than 0.5%. The sample taken for sequencing was memory CD4+ T cells from PBMCs. Subset: CD45RA-negative fraction. The receptors come from a man aged 18 to 29 in good health. Some clones in this sample may be carry-over from other donors' samples.

V gene TRBV7-9 combines with J gene TRBJ1-2; D ambiguous. V lost 5 bases and J 3 bases, leaving 13 bases between the germline ends. This CDR3 comprises 14 residues. Germline V gene lookup returns CDR1 SEHNR and CDR2 FQNEAQ (reference sequence). CDR3 loop: CASSKDTGDYGYTF. The CDR3 nucleotides read TGTGCCAGCAGCAAAGACACTGGGGACTATGGCTACACCTTC.

The CDR3 coding sequence is TGTGCCAGCACTAGGGCGGGAAAACTTTACGAGCAGTACTTC. Translation: CASTRAGKLYEQYF. This rearrangement joins TRBV7-2 to TRBJ2-7, with a weak D call TRBD2 (6 bases). CDR1 SGHTA and CDR2 FQGNSA come from the germline V gene. V gave up 7 bases and J gave up 4 bases, with 17 bases separating them. The CDR3 length is 14 residues.

The V and J genes are TRBV4-2 and TRBJ2-7; 7 bases line up with TRBD1. The CDR3 runs 14 residues. CDR1 and CDR2 (germline): LGHNA, YNFKEQ. Unmatched junction bases numbered 3, after V lost 0 bases and J lost 4 bases. In nucleotides, the CDR3 is TGTGCCAGCAGCCAAGATGGGGACAGATACGAGCAGTACTTC. Its protein product is CASSQDGDRYEQYF.

The CDR3, as DNA: TGCGCCAGCAGGACCGGACAGAGCCAAGAGACCCAGTACTTC. It is translated as CASRTGQSQETQYF. The chain joins TRBV5-1 to TRBJ2-5; tentatively, D is TRBD1 (6 bases). Germline-derived CDR1 and CDR2 are SGHRS and YFSETQ. The V end was cut by 5 bases, the J end by 1 base, with 12 bases between. The CDR3 loop spans 14 amino acids.

The genes are TRBV7-3 and TRBJ2-7, with D possibly matching TRBD1 (6 bases). The germline gives CDR1 SGHTA, CDR2 FQGTGA. The V end was cut by 2 bases, the J end by 6 bases, with 17 bases between. The CDR3 consists of 15 residues. The CDR3 region has the DNA TGTGCCAGCAGCTTAGGGCTGAGGGGGAAAGGCGAGCAGTACTTC. Protein: CASSLGLRGKGEQYF. Complete variable domain (other parts from reference TRBV7-3 and TRBJ2-7): GAGVSQTPSNKVTEKGKYVELRCDPISGHTALYWYRQSLGQGPEFLIYFQGTGAADDSGLPNDRFFAVRPEGSVSTLKIQRTERGDSAVYLCASSLGLRGKGEQYFGPGTRLTVT.

V gene TRBV20-1 combines with J gene TRBJ2-7; D is undetermined. The germline V gene encodes CDR1 DFQATT and CDR2 SNEGSKA (reference sequence). This CDR3 has 11 residues. V was cut by 3 bases and J by 6 bases, with 9 bases left in between. The chain's CDR3 is CSASVPPEQYF. CDR3 in DNA: TGCAGTGCTAGTGTCCCTCCCGAGCAGTACTTC.

V is TRBV30 and J is TRBJ2-7; 7 nucleotides match TRBD1. The germline gives CDR1 GTSNPN, CDR2 SVGIG (reference sequence). The CDR3 consists of 15 residues. Trimming cost V 0 bases and J 2 bases; bases outside gene matches: 7. The CDR3 nucleotides are TGTGCCTGGAGTGTACTAGGACAGGCGCCCTACGAGCAGTACTTC. Its protein is CAWSVLGQAPYEQYF.

The chain has TRBV9 and TRBJ2-2; D might be TRBD1 (6 bases). V was pared by 4 bases and J by 2 bases, with 9 bases between. CDR1 SGDLS and CDR2 YYNGEE come from the germline V gene. This CDR3 comprises 14 residues. CDR3 in amino acids: CASSLDRNTGELFF. CDR3 bases: TGTGCCAGCAGCCTGGACAGAAACACCGGGGAGCTGTTTTTT.

To note about this clone: This same CDR3 is encoded by further DNA sequences in the sample. The V gene is TRBV7-3, the J gene TRBJ2-2, with a weak D call TRBD2 (5 bases). V lost 4 bases, J lost 6 bases, and 9 bases lay in between. Germline assignment: CDR1 SGHTA and CDR2 FQGTGA. This CDR3 spans 13 amino acids. CDR3 sequence reads: CASSSPGAGELFF. The CDR3 bases are TGTGCCAGCAGCTCCCCCGGGGCCGGGGAGCTGTTTTTT.

V and J are TRBV14 and TRBJ2-1; D not resolved. The CDR3 is 16 amino acids. CDR1 is SGHDN and CDR2 is FVKESK in the germline V gene. Trimming shortened V by 3 bases and J by 0 bases, and 12 bases separated the two germline ends. The CDR3 DNA reads as TGTGCCAGCAGCCACCGGCCAGATAGCTCCTACAATGAGCAGTTCTTC. Translated, it gives CASSHRPDSSYNEQFF.